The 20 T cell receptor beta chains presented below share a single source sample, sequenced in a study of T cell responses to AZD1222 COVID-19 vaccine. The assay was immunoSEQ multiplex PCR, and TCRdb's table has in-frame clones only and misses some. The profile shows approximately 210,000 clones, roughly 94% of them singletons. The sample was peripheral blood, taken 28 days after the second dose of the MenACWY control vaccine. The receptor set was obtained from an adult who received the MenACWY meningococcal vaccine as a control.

The DNA of the CDR3 is TGTGCCAGCAGCGCCTCCGGGACAGGGGGCCTCGAGCAGTACTTC. It is translated as CASSASGTGGLEQYF. V and J are TRBV9 and TRBJ2-7, with 12 bases fitting TRBD1. This CDR3 has 15 residues. CDR1 SGDLS and CDR2 YYNGEE come from the germline V gene. Germline trimming cut 3 bases from V and 6 bases from J; bases unmatched to any gene: 7.

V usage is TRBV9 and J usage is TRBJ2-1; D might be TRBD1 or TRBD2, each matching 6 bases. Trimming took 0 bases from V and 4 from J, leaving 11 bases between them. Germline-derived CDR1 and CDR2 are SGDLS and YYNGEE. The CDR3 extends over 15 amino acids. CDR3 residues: CASSVAGAFYNEQFF. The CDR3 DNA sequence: TGTGCCAGCAGCGTAGCGGGGGCCTTTTACAATGAGCAGTTCTTC.

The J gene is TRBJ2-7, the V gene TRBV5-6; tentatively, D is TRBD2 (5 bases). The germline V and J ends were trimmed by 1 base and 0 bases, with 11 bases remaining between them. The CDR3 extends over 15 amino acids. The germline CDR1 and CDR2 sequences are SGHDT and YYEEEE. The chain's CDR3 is CASSLSRGFSYEQYF. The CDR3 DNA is TGTGCCAGCAGCTTGAGCCGGGGTTTCTCCTACGAGCAGTACTTC. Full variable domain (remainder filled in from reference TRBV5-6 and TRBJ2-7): DAGVTQSPTHLIKTRGQQVTLRCSPKSGHDTVSWYQQALGQGPQFIFQYYEEEERQRGNFPDRFSGHQFPNYSSELNVNALLLGDSALYLCASSLSRGFSYEQYFGPGTRLTVT.

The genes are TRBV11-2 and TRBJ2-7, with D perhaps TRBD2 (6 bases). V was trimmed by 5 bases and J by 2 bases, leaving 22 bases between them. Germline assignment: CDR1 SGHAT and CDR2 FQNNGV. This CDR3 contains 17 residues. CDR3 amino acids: CASSGLLSGGLTYEQYF. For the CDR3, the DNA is TGTGCCAGCAGCGGGCTTCTCTCCGGGGGTCTAACCTACGAGCAGTACTTC.

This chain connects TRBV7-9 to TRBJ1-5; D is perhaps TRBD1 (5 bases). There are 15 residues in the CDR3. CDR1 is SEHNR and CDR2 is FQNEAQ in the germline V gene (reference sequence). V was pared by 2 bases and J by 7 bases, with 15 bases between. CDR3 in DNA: TGTGCCAGCAGCTTAAATGGAGGGGCGGAACAGCCCCAGCATTTT. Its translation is CASSLNGGAEQPQHF.

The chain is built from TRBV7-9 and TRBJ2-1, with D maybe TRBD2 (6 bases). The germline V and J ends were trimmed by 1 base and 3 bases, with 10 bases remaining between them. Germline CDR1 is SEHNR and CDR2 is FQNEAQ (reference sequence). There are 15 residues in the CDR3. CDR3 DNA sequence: TGTGCCAGCAGCTTAGGCGCTAGCGTCTACAATGAGCAGTTCTTC. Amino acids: CASSLGASVYNEQFF.

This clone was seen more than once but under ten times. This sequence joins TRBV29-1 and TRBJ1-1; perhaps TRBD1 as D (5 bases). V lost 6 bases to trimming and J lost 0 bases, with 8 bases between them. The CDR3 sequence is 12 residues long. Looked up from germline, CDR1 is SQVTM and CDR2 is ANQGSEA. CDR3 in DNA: TGCAGCGTAAGGGGCATGAACACTGAAGCTTTCTTT. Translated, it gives CSVRGMNTEAFF.

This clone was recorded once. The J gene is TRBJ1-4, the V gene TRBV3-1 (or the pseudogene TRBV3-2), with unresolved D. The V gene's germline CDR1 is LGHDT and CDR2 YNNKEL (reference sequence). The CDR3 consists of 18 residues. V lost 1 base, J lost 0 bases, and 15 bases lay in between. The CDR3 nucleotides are TGTGCCAGCAGCCAAGGGATGACGGGCTCCGCAACTAATGAAAAACTGTTTTTT. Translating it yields CASSQGMTGSATNEKLFF.

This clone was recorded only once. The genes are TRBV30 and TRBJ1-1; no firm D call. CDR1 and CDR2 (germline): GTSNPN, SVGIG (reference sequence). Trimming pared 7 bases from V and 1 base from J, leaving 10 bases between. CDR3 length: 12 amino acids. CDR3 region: CASATGNTEAFF. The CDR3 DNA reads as TGTGCCTCTGCAACGGGGAACACTGAAGCTTTCTTT.

The CDR3 nucleotides are TGTGCCAGCAGCTTGGCAGATAACTATGGCTACACCTTC. Encoded protein: CASSLADNYGYTF. The chain joins TRBV7-9 to TRBJ1-2; D not resolved. The V end was cut by 3 bases, the J end by 1 base, with 6 bases between. Germline CDR1 reads SEHNR; CDR2 reads FQNEAQ (reference sequence). The CDR3 has 13 amino acids. Together with reference TRBV7-9 and TRBJ1-2, the CDR3 gives the full variable domain: DTGVSQNPRHKITKRGQNVTFRCDPISEHNRLYWYRQTLGQGPEFLTYFQNEAQLEKSRLLSDRFSAERPKGSFSTLEIQRTEQGDSAMYLCASSLADNYGYTFGSGTRLTVV.

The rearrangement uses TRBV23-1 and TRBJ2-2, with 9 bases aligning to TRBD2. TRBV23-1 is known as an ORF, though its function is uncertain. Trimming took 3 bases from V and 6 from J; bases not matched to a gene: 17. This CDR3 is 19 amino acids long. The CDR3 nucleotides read TGCGCCAGCAGTCACCCCTCTAGAGGCGGGAGGGGATGGGCCGGGGAGCTGTTTTTT. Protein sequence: CASSHPSRGGRGWAGELFF.

The CDR3 DNA is TGCGCCAGCAGCTTGGGACAGGTGATGAATGAAAAACTGTTTTTT. Translated: CASSLGQVMNEKLFF. The chain uses TRBV5-1 and TRBJ1-4; maybe TRBD1 (6 bases). The CDR3 covers 15 residues. Germline loops: CDR1 SGHRS, CDR2 YFSETQ. Trimming removed 0 bases at V and 5 bases at J, with 11 bases between.

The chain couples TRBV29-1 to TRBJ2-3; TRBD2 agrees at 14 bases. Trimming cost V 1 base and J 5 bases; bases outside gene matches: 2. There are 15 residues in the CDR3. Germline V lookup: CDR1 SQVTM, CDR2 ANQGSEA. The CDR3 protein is CSVEGLAGGVDTQYF. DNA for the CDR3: TGCAGCGTTGAAGGACTAGCGGGAGGGGTAGATACGCAGTATTTT.

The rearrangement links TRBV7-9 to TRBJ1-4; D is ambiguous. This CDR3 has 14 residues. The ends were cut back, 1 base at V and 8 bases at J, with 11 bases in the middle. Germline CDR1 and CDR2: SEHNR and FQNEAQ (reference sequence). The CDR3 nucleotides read TGTGCCAGCAGCTTAGGAGGGCTAGGGGAAAAACTGTTTTTT. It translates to CASSLGGLGEKLFF.

The CDR3 is CASSPGPASLSYEQYF. CDR3 sequence (DNA): TGTGCCAGCAGCCCCGGGCCCGCCAGTCTCTCCTACGAGCAGTACTTC. The chain recombines TRBV9 with TRBJ2-7, with D unclear. This CDR3 comprises 16 residues. V lost 4 bases and J lost 0, with 17 bases in between. Germline V CDR1 and CDR2: SGDLS, YYNGEE.

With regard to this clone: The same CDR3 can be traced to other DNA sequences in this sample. The CDR3 loop is CASSLGRAGNQPQHF. The CDR3 coding sequence is TGTGCCAGCAGCTTAGGGAGGGCTGGCAATCAGCCCCAGCATTTT. J is TRBJ1-5 and V is TRBV7-2; D remains ambiguous. Per germline, CDR1 SGHTA and CDR2 FQGNSA. The V end was cut by 1 base, the J end by 2 bases, with 9 bases between. CDR3 length: 15 residues.

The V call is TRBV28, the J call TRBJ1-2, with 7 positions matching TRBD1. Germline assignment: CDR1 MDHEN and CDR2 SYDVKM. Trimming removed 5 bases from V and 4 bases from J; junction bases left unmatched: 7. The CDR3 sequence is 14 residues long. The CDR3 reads CASSDGTAIYGYTF. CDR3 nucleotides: TGTGCCAGCAGTGACGGGACAGCGATCTATGGCTACACCTTC.

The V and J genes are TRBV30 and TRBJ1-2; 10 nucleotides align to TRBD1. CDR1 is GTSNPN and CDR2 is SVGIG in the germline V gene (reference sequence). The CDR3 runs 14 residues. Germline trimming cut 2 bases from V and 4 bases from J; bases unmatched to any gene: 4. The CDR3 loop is CAWSWTGGGYGYTF. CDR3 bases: TGTGCCTGGAGTTGGACAGGGGGAGGCTATGGCTACACCTTC.

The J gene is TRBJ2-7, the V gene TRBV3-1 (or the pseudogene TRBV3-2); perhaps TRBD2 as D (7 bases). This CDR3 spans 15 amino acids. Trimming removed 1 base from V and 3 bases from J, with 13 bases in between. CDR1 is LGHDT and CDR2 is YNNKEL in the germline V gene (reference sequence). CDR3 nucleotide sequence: TGTGCCAGCAGCCAAGGGGGGGGGCCGATCTACGAGCAGTACTTC. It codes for CASSQGGGPIYEQYF.

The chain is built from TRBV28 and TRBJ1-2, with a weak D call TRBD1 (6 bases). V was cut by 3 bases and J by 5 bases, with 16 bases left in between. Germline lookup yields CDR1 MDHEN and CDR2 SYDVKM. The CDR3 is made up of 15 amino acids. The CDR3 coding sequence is TGTGCCAGCAGTTTTTTACAGGGTACTTCATATGGCTACACCTTC. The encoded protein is CASSFLQGTSYGYTF.